This entry concerns a single T cell receptor (beta chain). There is no known antigen for this receptor. One base away there is no much larger clone; base qualities are not given. The CDR3 regions of human TCRbeta chains were analyzed by immunosequencing. Regarding the original processing steps: TCRs in the repertoires were compared against a reference library of SARS-CoV-2-specific TCRs that had been generated with the MIRA antigen-specificity platform. Breadth was defined as the fraction of unique TCRs that were SARS-CoV-2-associated. Depth was defined as the fraction of total T cells that were SARS-CoV-2-associated. Each spike-specific TCR was assigned to its reactive spike region and to a CD4 or CD8 class using the MIRA data. Log10-transformed breadth and depth values were compared by one-way ANOVA with Sidak's multiple comparisons tests. The table was pulled from immuneACCESS by TCRdb, which kept in-frame rearrangements only. Such tables lose some clones; where checked, under half of the loss comes from unresolved V genes, and the rest has no known cause. The D gene and trimming were derived from the DNA, and the V and J assignments and clone size from that table. The sample table lists about 130,000 clones, approximately 90% of them with a count of one. The ten largest clones add up to more than 3% of the sample.

This specimen's time point label, interpreted: about 28 days (+/-7) after the second vaccine dose. AZD1222 recipients whose second dose came at about 4 weeks and those whose second dose came at about 12 weeks were combined into one group, since spike-specific TCR depth and breadth did not differ between the two schedules. Vaccinee samples came from UK trials COV001 and COV002, including a single-blind randomized controlled phase 2/3 trial of AZD1222 (ChAdOx1 nCoV-19) in healthy adults. For TCRbeta chain sequencing, PBMC samples from trial participants were taken at day 0 and at day 28 after the second dose. The sample belongs to a study of T cell responses to AZD1222 COVID-19 vaccine (dated by TCRdb to about 2021). Notes on the research overall: A total of 233 trial participants underwent TCR sequencing, of whom roughly 210 had received two doses of AZD1222 and roughly 26 had received two doses of the MenACWY control vaccine. Trial participants were enrolled by age into subgroups of 18-55, 56-69 and 70-plus years, and 148, 28 and 57 TCR-sequenced participants, respectively, were included in these subgroups.

What the work shows at the level of the full study, not this receptor alone: No day 14 peak-response samples were available, so repertoires were characterized only after the peak T cell response. Most participants were white British and females outnumbered males, and the authors suggested that clonal diversity may have been underestimated. CD4 TCRs associated with the vaccine covered the entire spike protein, and the dominant responses were in regions 160-218 and 743-854. The 56-69-year group was small, and its depth increase did not reach significance, likely because of low power. Nearly half of unique spike-specific TCRs reportedly recognized epitopes outside regions mutated in the B.1.351 and B.1.1.7 variants. After two AZD1222 doses, spike-specific TCR breadth and depth were significantly higher than at day 0 and than in MenACWY recipients. Conclusions about previously exposed vaccinees are limited because only six or seven AZD1222 recipients were SARS-CoV-2 seropositive at baseline.

The TCR was taken from an adult who received the AZD1222 COVID-19 vaccine. Sample: peripheral blood, taken 28 days after the second AZD1222 dose.

The CDR3 protein: CASQRDGNSNQPQHF. The DNA is TGTGCCAGCCAGCGAGACGGCAATAGCAATCAGCCCCAGCATTTT. The chain joins TRBV7-9 to TRBJ1-5; no D gene call is confident. Relative to germline, V is 8 bases shorter and J is 0 bases shorter, with 14 bases between their ends. The CDR1 and CDR2 encoded by the germline V gene (reference sequence) are SEHNR and FQNEAQ. The CDR3 covers 15 residues, taking in both the cysteine and the phenylalanine. The CDR3 DNA has 45 bases and is translated from base 1.